The T cell receptor (beta chain) described here comes from a study of molecular identifiers for immune sequencing clone quantification. Per germline, CDR1 DFQATT and CDR2 SNEGSKA (reference sequence). Trimming stripped 0 bases from V and 5 bases from J, with 6 bases between. The CDR3 loop spans 12 amino acids. Study findings and constraints: Shared barcodes on identical TCR molecules could underestimate the sizes of highly expanded clones. Over 98% of effector molecules, yet under 1% of naive-cell molecules, were held by clones above 20 RNA copies.

Input for naive CD8 libraries was roughly 20,000 to 1,000,000 sorted cells; the RNA fraction used was 10%, 30% or 50%. This clonotype was seen only a few times. Antigen specificity is unknown. Previously described methods with listed TCR primers produced the bulk TCR libraries. TCRdb reanalysed the PCR reads using MiXCR and keeps one entry per CDR3 protein. The top ten clones hold around 0.86% of a sample with around 460,000 distinct CDR3 sequences, around 21% of them seen once. The sample comprised naive CD8+ T cells from blood, with Jurkat cell RNA spiked in. This sample's subset: FACS-sorted CD8+CD4-CCR7+CD45RA+ naive T cells. The sequence came from a human donor in good health. Some libraries in this study had Jurkat cell RNA spiked in. The rearrangement joins TRBV20-1 to TRBJ2-3, with D unresolved. In DNA, the CDR3 is TGCAGTGCTAGAGATTTGGGAGATACGCAGTATTTT. Translated: CSARDLGDTQYF.